This record concerns one T cell receptor (beta chain) sequence. Germline V gene lookup returns CDR1 LNHDA and CDR2 SQIVND (reference sequence). V shed 7 bases, J shed 6 bases, and the junction held 7 bases outside the gene matches. The length of the CDR3 is 15 residues. This record comes from a study of PD-L1 blockade in urothelial cancer. Study overall: Blood analysis was done at 3 weeks (second dose) and 6 weeks after treatment began. Across blood samples, T cells had a median count of about 140,000.

Sampling of each patient yielded between 1 and 8 specimens, collected pretreatment and on-treatment. Templates that were synthetic TCR analogs were spiked into each PCR. TCRdb's table, derived via immunoSEQ multiplex PCR, lists solely in-frame clones and lacks some. This repertoire shows 45,000 to 65,000 clones, approximately 87% found once; its top ten account for 5% to 7.5%. This sequence was found in a man aged 35 to 55 with urothelial cancer. The sample in question was PBMCs, obtained around atezolizumab (anti-PD-L1) treatment. The chain combines TRBV19 with TRBJ2-2; TRBD1 agrees at 11 bases. CDR3 in DNA: TGTGCCAGTACAGGGACAGGGGGTCCCGCCGGGGAGCTGTTTTTT. Translating it yields CASTGTGGPAGELFF.